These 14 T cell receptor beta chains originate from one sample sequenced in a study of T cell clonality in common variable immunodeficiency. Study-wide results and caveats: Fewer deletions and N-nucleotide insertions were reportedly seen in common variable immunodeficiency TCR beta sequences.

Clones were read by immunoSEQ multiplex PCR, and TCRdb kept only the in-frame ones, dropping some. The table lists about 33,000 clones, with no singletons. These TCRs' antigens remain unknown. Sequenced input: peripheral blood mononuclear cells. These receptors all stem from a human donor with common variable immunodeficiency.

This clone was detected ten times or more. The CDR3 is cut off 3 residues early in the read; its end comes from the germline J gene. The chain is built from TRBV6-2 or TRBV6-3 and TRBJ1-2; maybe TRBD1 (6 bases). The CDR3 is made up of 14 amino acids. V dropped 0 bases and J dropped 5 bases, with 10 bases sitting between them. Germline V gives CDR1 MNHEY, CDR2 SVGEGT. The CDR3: CASSYSGRGYGYTF. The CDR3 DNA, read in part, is TGTGCCAGCAGTTACTCCGGCAGGGGTTATGGC.

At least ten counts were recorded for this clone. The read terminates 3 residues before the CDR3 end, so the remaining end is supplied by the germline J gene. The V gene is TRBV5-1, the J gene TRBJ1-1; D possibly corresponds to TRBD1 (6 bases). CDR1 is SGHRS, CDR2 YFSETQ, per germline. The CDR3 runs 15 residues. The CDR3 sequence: CASSSQTGRNTEAFF. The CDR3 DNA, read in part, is TGCGCCAGCAGCTCACAGACAGGCCGGAATACCGAA.

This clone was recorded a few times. This chain's CDR3 is CASSYDSTGELFF. The part of the CDR3 DNA that was read is TGTGCCAGCAGCTACGACAGCACCGGGGAG. The J gene is TRBJ2-2, the V gene TRBV5-6; D is possibly TRBD1 (5 bases). The sequence runs out 3 residues before the end of the CDR3; the remainder is reconstructed from the germline J gene. The germline V gene has CDR1 SGHDT and CDR2 YYEEEE. Trimming cost V 3 bases and J 4 bases, with 7 bases left between them. The CDR3 is 13 amino acids.

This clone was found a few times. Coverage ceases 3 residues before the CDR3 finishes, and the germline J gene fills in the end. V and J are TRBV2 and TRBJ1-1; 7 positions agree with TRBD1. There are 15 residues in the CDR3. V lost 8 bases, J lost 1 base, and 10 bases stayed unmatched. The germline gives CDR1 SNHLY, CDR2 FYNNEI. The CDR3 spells CASPKAPGGNTEAFF. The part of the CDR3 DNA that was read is TGTGCCAGCCCGAAGGCCCCAGGGGGGAACACTGAA.

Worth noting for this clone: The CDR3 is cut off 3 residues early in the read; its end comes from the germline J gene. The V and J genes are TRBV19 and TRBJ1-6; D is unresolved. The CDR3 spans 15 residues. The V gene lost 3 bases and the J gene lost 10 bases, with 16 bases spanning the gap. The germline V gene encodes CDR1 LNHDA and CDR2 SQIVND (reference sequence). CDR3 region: CASSIRSRQGSPLHF. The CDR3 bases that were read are TGTGCCAGTAGTATCAGGTCCCGGCAAGGGTCACCC.

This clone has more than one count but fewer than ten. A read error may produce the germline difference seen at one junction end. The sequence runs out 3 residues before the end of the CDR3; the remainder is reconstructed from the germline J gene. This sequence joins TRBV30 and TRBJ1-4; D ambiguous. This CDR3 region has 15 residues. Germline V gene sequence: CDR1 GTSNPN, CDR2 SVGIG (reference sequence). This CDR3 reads CAWRAGIATKEKLFF. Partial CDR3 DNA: TGTGCCTGGAGGGCGGGAATTGCAACTAAGGAAAAA.

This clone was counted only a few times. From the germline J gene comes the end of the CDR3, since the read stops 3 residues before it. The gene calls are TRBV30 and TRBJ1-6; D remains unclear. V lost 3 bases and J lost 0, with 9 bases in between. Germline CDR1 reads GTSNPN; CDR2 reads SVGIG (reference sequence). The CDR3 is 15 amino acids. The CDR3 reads CAWRGQSSYNSPLHF. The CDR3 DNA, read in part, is TGTGCCTGGAGAGGGCAGAGCTCCTATAATTCACCC. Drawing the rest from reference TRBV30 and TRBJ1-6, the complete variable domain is SQTIHQWPATLVQPVGSPLSLECTVEGTSNPNLYWYRQAAGRGLQLLFYSVGIGQISSEVPQNLSASRPQDRQFILSSKKLLLSDSGFYLCAWRGQSSYNSPLHFGNGTRLTVT.

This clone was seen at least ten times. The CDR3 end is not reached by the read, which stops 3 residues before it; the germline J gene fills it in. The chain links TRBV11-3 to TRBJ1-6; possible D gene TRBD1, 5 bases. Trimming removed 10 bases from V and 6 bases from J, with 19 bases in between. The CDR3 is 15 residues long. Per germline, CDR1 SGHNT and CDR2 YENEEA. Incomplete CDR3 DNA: TGTGCCACCCTCCCGTTAGGGCAGGGTAATTCACCC. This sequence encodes CATLPLGQGNSP. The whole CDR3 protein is CATLPLGQGNSPLHF.

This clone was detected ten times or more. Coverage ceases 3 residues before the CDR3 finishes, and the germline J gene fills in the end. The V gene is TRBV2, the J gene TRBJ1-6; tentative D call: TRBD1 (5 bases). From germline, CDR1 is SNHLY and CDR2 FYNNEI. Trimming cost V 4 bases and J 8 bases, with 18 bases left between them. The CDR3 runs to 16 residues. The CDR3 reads CASSAVGPVVYSPLHF. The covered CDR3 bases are TGTGCCAGCAGTGCGGTGGGGCCGGTGGTTTATTCACCC.

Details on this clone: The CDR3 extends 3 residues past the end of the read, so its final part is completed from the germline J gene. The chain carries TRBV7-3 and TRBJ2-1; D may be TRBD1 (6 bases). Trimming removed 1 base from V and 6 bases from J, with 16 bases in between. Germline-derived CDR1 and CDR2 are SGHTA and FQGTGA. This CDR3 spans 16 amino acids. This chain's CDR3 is CASSLRGILGGNEQFF. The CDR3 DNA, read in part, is TGTGCCAGCAGCTTAAGGGGAATACTAGGGGGCAATGAG.

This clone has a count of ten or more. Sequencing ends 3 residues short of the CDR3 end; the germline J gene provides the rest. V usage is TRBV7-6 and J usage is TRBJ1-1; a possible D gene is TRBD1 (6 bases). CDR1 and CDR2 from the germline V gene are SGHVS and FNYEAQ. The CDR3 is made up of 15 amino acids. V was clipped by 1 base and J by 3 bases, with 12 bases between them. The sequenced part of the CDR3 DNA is TGTGCCAGCAGCTTAGAGGGGGATGGATACACTGAA. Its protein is CASSLEGDGYTE. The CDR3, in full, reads CASSLEGDGYTEAFF.

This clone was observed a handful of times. CDR3: CASSLKPGNEQFF. The sequenced CDR3 bases are TGTGCCAGCAGCCTAAAGCCAGGGAATGAG. The chain uses TRBV7-3 and TRBJ2-1; tentative D call: TRBD1 (5 bases). Coverage ceases 3 residues before the CDR3 finishes, and the germline J gene fills in the end. The CDR3 runs to 13 residues. Deletions cut 5 bases from V and 7 bases from J, with 12 bases between. The V gene's germline CDR1 is SGHTA and CDR2 FQGTGA. Looking up the rest from reference TRBV7-3 and TRBJ2-1 gives the full variable domain: GAGVSQTPSNKVTEKGKYVELRCDPISGHTALYWYRQSLGQGPEFLIYFQGTGAADDSGLPNDRFFAVRPEGSVSTLKIQRTERGDSAVYLCASSLKPGNEQFFGPGTRLTVL.

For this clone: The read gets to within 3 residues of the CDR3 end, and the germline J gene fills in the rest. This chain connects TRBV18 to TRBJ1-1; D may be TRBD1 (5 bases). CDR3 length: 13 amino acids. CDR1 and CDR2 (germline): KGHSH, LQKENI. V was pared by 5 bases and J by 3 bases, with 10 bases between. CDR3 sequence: CASSSQGDTEAFF. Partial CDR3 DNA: TGTGCCAGCTCATCCCAAGGGGACACTGAA.

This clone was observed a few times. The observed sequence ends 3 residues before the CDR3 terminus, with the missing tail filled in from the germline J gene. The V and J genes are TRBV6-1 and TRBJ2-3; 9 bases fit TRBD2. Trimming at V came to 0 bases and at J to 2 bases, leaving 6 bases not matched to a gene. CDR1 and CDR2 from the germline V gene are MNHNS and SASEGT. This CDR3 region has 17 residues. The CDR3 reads CASSEARASGATDTQYF. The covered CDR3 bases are TGTGCCAGCAGTGAAGCACGGGCTAGCGGGGCCACAGATACG.